The 16 T cell receptor beta chains in this list originate from one sample, sequenced in a study of cytomegalovirus exposure and HLA in healthy donors. PCR primers comprised 60 Vbeta and 13 Jbeta primers. The assay was immunoSEQ multiplex PCR, and TCRdb's table has in-frame clones only and misses some. The sample holds fewer than 200,000 clones, around 86% seen once. The sample was PBMCs. All receptors come from a man in his forties or fifties in good health and CMV-seronegative.

The CDR3 nucleotides are TGTGCCAGTAGGCCGGGACAGGGCTATTTTGGCTACACCTTC. Translated, it gives CASRPGQGYFGYTF. This chain links TRBV19 with TRBJ1-2; TRBD1 matches at 9 bases. J lost 7 bases, V lost 6 bases, and 9 bases had no gene match. Germline V gene lookup returns CDR1 LNHDA and CDR2 SQIVND (reference sequence). The CDR3 is made up of 14 amino acids.

The V gene is TRBV4-2, the J gene TRBJ1-2, with TRBD1 matching 7 bases. With 0 bases clipped from V and 5 bases from J, the junction kept 12 bases outside the gene matches. Germline values: CDR1 LGHNA, CDR2 YNFKEQ. The CDR3 has 17 amino acids. In DNA, the CDR3 is TGTGCCAGCAGCCAAGATAGTAACAGGGGTTTTGTGTATGGCTACACCTTC. It codes for CASSQDSNRGFVYGYTF.

This chain links TRBV5-6 with TRBJ1-3, with D perhaps TRBD1 (5 bases). CDR1 is SGHDT and CDR2 is YYEEEE in the germline V gene. The CDR3 spans 14 residues. V was pared by 0 bases and J by 2 bases, with 6 bases between. Here the CDR3 DNA reads TGTGCCAGCAGCTTGGGGGGGGCTGGAAACACCATATATTTT. It encodes CASSLGGAGNTIYF.

This clone was seen only a few times. The CDR3 nucleotides read TGTGCCAGCAGACCGACGGGGTCCAAGCAGTTCTTC. The encoded protein is CASRPTGSKQFF. The chain employs TRBV2 and TRBJ2-1, with a tentative D call TRBD2 (5 bases). Germline lookup yields CDR1 SNHLY and CDR2 FYNNEI. The CDR3 runs 12 residues. V lost 6 bases and J lost 11, with 14 bases in between. Looking up the rest from reference TRBV2 and TRBJ2-1 gives the full variable domain: EPEVTQTPSHQVTQMGQEVILRCVPISNHLYFYWYRQILGQKVEFLVSFYNNEISEKSEIFDDQFSVERPDGSNFTLKIRSTKLEDSAMYFCASRPTGSKQFFGPGTRLTVL.

The chain recombines TRBV5-1 with TRBJ2-7; TRBD1 matches 7 bases. Germline CDR1 reads SGHRS; CDR2 reads YFSETQ. Germline trimming cut 5 bases from V and 7 bases from J; bases unmatched to any gene: 12. This CDR3 has 14 amino acids. In nucleotides, the CDR3 is TGCGCCAGCAGTGAACCTATAGGGGGCCATGAGCAGTACTTC. Amino acids: CASSEPIGGHEQYF.

The rearrangement joins TRBV11-2 to TRBJ1-4, with 7 bases lining up with TRBD1. The CDR3 totals 18 residues. Per the germline V gene, CDR1 is SGHAT and CDR2 is FQNNGV. Trimming removed 4 bases from V and 0 bases from J; junction bases left unmatched: 11. The CDR3 protein is CASSSRQGGFATNEKLFF. CDR3 nucleotides: TGTGCCAGCAGCTCCAGACAGGGAGGCTTTGCAACTAATGAAAAACTGTTTTTT.

The chain recombines TRBV15 with TRBJ2-7, with no clear D. Per germline, CDR1 LNHNV and CDR2 YYDKDF (reference sequence). The CDR3 is made up of 13 amino acids. V was cut by 3 bases and J by 6 bases, with 12 bases left in between. CDR3 loop: CATSSLGSSEQYF. CDR3 coding DNA: TGTGCCACCAGCAGTCTGGGCTCCAGCGAGCAGTACTTC.

This clone was counted a few times. V is TRBV5-1 and J is TRBJ2-2; 8 nucleotides line up with TRBD1. Losses at the gene ends were 2 bases for V and 2 bases for J; bases not matched to a gene: 2. The CDR3 extends over 15 amino acids. CDR1 is SGHRS, CDR2 YFSETQ, per germline. CDR3 residues: CASSFSGGNTGELFF. The CDR3 coding sequence is TGCGCCAGCAGCTTCTCAGGGGGCAACACCGGGGAGCTGTTTTTT.

The rearrangement uses TRBV27 and TRBJ2-5; D may be TRBD2 (6 bases). In germline, CDR1 is MNHEY, CDR2 SMNVEV (reference sequence). V dropped 4 bases and J dropped 2 bases, with 8 bases sitting between them. CDR3 length: 13 residues. Here the CDR3 DNA reads TGTGCCAGCAGTTATCGGGAGCAAGAGACCCAGTACTTC. Protein product: CASSYREQETQYF.

The chain employs TRBV7-2 and TRBJ1-4, with 11 bases fitting TRBD1. The CDR3 is 15 amino acids. Germline CDR1 reads SGHTA; CDR2 reads FQGNSA. V gave up 4 bases and J gave up 7 bases; unmatched junction bases: 5. CDR3 sequence (DNA): TGTGCCAGCAGCTGGACAGGGGGCACGAGTGAAAAACTGTTTTTT. Translation: CASSWTGGTSEKLFF.

The V and J genes are TRBV19 and TRBJ2-7; no clear D. The germline CDR1 and CDR2 sequences are LNHDA and SQIVND (reference sequence). V was pared by 3 bases and J by 0 bases, with 12 bases between. There are 15 residues in the CDR3. For the CDR3, the DNA is TGTGCCAGTAGTATGATTAGCCGAAGCTCCTACGAGCAGTACTTC. As protein: CASSMISRSSYEQYF.

The V gene is TRBV6-1, the J gene TRBJ1-2; no firm D call. With 1 base removed from V and 4 bases from J, the gap between germline ends came to 13 bases. The germline V gene has CDR1 MNHNS and CDR2 SASEGT. CDR3 size: 15 residues. CDR3 nucleotides: TGTGCCAGCAGTGAAGGACGGGGAGGTTTCTATGGCTACACCTTC. It is translated as CASSEGRGGFYGYTF.

The rearrangement joins TRBV19 to TRBJ1-1, with D possibly matching TRBD1 (6 bases). Germline loops: CDR1 LNHDA, CDR2 SQIVND (reference sequence). Trimming stripped 6 bases from V and 2 bases from J, with 10 bases between. The CDR3 extends over 13 amino acids. This chain's CDR3 is CASRTQGNTEAFF. DNA for the CDR3: TGTGCCAGTAGAACACAGGGTAACACTGAAGCTTTCTTT.

This chain joins TRBV5-1 and TRBJ1-1; tentative D call: TRBD1 (6 bases). The ends were cut back, 1 base at V and 3 bases at J, with 13 bases in the middle. The length of the CDR3 is 15 residues. CDR1 and CDR2 from the germline V gene are SGHRS and YFSETQ. The CDR3 region has the DNA TGCGCCAGCAGCTTGCTACAGGGAGGGGACACTGAAGCTTTCTTT. This sequence encodes CASSLLQGGDTEAFF.

This clone was counted between two and nine times. The CDR3 region is CASSQGGGYTF. CDR3 DNA sequence: TGTGCCAGCAGCCAAGGCGGGGGTTACACCTTC. This chain links TRBV4-2 with TRBJ1-2; weak D call: TRBD1 (5 bases). Per germline, CDR1 LGHNA and CDR2 YNFKEQ. Trimming shortened V by 1 base and J by 11 bases, and 8 bases separated the two germline ends. This CDR3 spans 11 amino acids.

V gene TRBV7-9 combines with J gene TRBJ1-2; 8 positions match TRBD1. V lost 6 bases, J lost 3 bases, and 6 bases stayed unmatched. The CDR3 loop spans 14 amino acids. Germline V gene sequence: CDR1 SEHNR, CDR2 FQNEAQ (reference sequence). CDR3 sequence: CASRPGQVDYGYTF. The CDR3 DNA reads TGTGCCAGCAGGCCGGGACAGGTCGACTATGGCTACACCTTC.